The rows below give T cell receptor beta chains drawn from one sample of a study of neurological immune-mediated disorders. One entry per CDR3 protein results from TCRdb running MiXCR on the 5' RACE reads. The sample contains 28,000 or so distinct CDR3 sequences, around 15% of which appear only once. Sample: PBMCs. All receptors derive from a man aged 65-85 years in good health. Each CDR3 is given with its conserved first and last residue. A D gene is named only where the DNA matches it firmly. Size is omitted from some rows. Given values are once, few, many or a class for expanded clones.

CDR3 protein,CDR3 DNA,D gene,clone size,J gene,V gene
CSVGGGPGTEAFF,TGCAGCGTCGGGGGGGGGCCGGGCACTGAAGCTTTCTTT,NA,many,TRBJ1-1,TRBV29-1
CASSKLAGGQNEQFF,TGTGCCAGCAGTAAACTAGCGGGGGGCCAAAATGAGCAGTTCTTC,TRBD2,few,TRBJ2-1,TRBV12-3/TRBV12-4
CASSFGGQTGFERTGELFF,TGTGCCAGCAGTTTTGGAGGGCAAACAGGGTTCGAGAGAACCGGGGAGCTGTTTTTT,NA,many,TRBJ2-2,TRBV12-3/TRBV12-4
CASSLMSGGNEQFF,TGTGCCAGCAGTTTAATGTCAGGGGGGAATGAGCAGTTCTTC,NA,many,TRBJ2-1,TRBV12-3/TRBV12-4
CASSTGQSLREKLFF,TGTGCCAGCAGCACCGGACAGTCTCTAAGGGAAAAACTGTTTTTT,NA,many,TRBJ1-4,TRBV7-2
CASSFEGARTKNIQYF,TGTGCCAGCAGCTTCGAGGGGGCGCGGACCAAAAACATTCAGTACTTC,TRBD1,many,TRBJ2-4,TRBV11-3
CASSLELGEQFF,TGTGCCAGCAGCTTGGAGCTAGGTGAGCAGTTCTTC,NA,many,TRBJ2-1,TRBV5-6
CSARDREDANYGYTF,TGCAGTGCTAGAGACAGGGAGGACGCTAACTATGGCTACACCTTC,NA,many,TRBJ1-2,TRBV20-1
CASSRLAGGSNTGELFF,TGCGCCAGCAGCCGGCTAGCGGGAGGATCGAACACCGGGGAGCTGTTTTTT,TRBD2,many,TRBJ2-2,TRBV4-3
CASSLTGRDTQYF,TGCGCCAGCAGCTTGACAGGGAGAGATACGCAGTATTTT,NA,many,TRBJ2-3,TRBV5-1
CASTGSGANVLTF,TGTGCCAGCACAGGGTCTGGGGCCAACGTCCTGACTTTC,NA,NA,TRBJ2-6,TRBV2
CASSHGYNEQFF,TGTGCCAGCAGCCACGGATACAATGAGCAGTTCTTC,NA,NA,TRBJ2-1,TRBV7-8
CASSDQGLANEKLFF,TGTGCCAGCAGTGATCAAGGGTTGGCTAATGAAAAACTGTTTTTT,NA,NA,TRBJ1-4,TRBV2
CASSLGLSGLNEQYF,TGTGCCAGCAGCTTAGGACTTTCTGGGCTGAACGAGCAGTACTTC,NA,NA,TRBJ2-7,TRBV7-6
CSARATGQTRDEQYF,TGCAGTGCTAGAGCTACCGGCCAGACAAGAGACGAGCAGTACTTC,NA,many,TRBJ2-7,TRBV20-1
CASSASNEQFF,TGTGCCAGCAGCGCAAGTAATGAGCAGTTCTTC,NA,many,TRBJ2-1,TRBV2
CASSSQGNTEAFF,TGTGCCAGCAGTTCACAGGGGAACACTGAAGCTTTCTTT,NA,many,TRBJ1-1,TRBV5-5
CASSTRTSGGDTQYF,TGTGCCAGCAGTACCCGGACTAGCGGGGGCGATACGCAGTATTTT,TRBD2,many,TRBJ2-3,TRBV12-3/TRBV12-4
CASSVGAGATNEKLFF,TGCGCCAGCAGTGTGGGGGCAGGAGCAACTAATGAAAAACTGTTTTTT,NA,many,TRBJ1-4,TRBV5-1
CASSLGDLSYEQYF,TGCGCCAGCAGCTTGGGAGATCTCTCCTACGAGCAGTACTTC,NA,few,TRBJ2-7,TRBV5-1
CASIPGQSSYNSPLHF,TGTGCCAGCATTCCGGGACAGAGCTCCTATAATTCACCCCTCCACTTT,TRBD1,many,TRBJ1-6,TRBV6-6
CATSELAGEQFF,TGTGCCACCAGTGAACTAGCGGGCGAGCAGTTCTTC,TRBD2,many,TRBJ2-1,TRBV24-1